This section outlines one T cell receptor (beta chain) sequence together with its context. The antigen is unknown. The entry originates in a study of monozygotic twins with cystic fibrosis. Study summary: Library input was 2.5 to 3.5 micrograms of fragmented DNA, with roughly 14 PCR cycles.

Study findings and constraints: Shared CDR3 numbers were not associated with age, concordance or severity.

The table came from immunoSEQ multiplex PCR; TCRdb's copy has only in-frame clones and leaves some out. The sample includes 13,000 to 15,000 clones, approximately 90% of them seen just once. CDR3 length: 16 amino acids. CDR1 SGHVS and CDR2 FNYEAQ come from the germline V gene. V trimming: 5 bases; J trimming: 2 bases; junction bases outside the gene matches: 7. The chain joins TRBV7-6 to TRBJ2-3; TRBD1 agrees at 10 bases. This TCR was recovered from a boy aged 5-17 years with cystic fibrosis. Sequencing was performed on blood. CDR3 bases: TGTGCCAGCAGCCCCACGGGACAGGGGATCACAGATACGCAGTATTTT. Its translation is CASSPTGQGITDTQYF.